This T cell receptor beta chain was sequenced in a study of shared clonotypes between healthy human individuals. The run depth of the assay was deep. The table came from immunoSEQ multiplex PCR; TCRdb's copy has only in-frame clones and leaves some out. The repertoire has some 2 million clones, about 95% of them found once; the top ten carry 0.95% to 1.5%. A note on this clone: The antigen remains unidentified.

Points from the study as a whole: Sequencing depth was a factor that was expected to affect clonotype sharing among donors.

Germline lookup yields CDR1 KGHSH and CDR2 LQKENI. The CDR3 is 15 amino acids. V dropped 1 base and J dropped 2 bases, with 8 bases sitting between them. Naive CD8 cells were CD45RO-negative, positively selected for CCR7, excluding terminally differentiated effector memory CD45RA+ cells. The V and J genes are TRBV18 and TRBJ2-2; tentative D call: TRBD1 (5 bases). The source is a man younger than 35 in good health. The sample was naive CD8+ T cells sorted from blood. CDR3 in amino acids: CASSPRDSNTGELFF. The CDR3 DNA sequence: TGTGCCAGCTCACCACGAGACAGCAACACCGGGGAGCTGTTTTTT.